The 16 T cell receptor beta chains given below trace back to one sample, sequenced in a study of blood T cell repertoires in COVID-19. Profiling relied on immunoSEQ multiplex PCR, and the TCRdb table lists in-frame clones only, not all of them. The sample shows over 130,000 clones, approximately 84% of them seen only once. Sequences were obtained from PBMCs or T cells enriched from blood (not recorded which). All receptors derive from a woman aged 45-65 years with acute COVID-19.

With respect to this clone: Additional DNA sequences in this sample encode the identical CDR3. The V and J genes are TRBV6-4 and TRBJ2-2; D is unresolved. Per the germline V gene, CDR1 is MRHNA and CDR2 is SNTAGT. The germline V and J ends were trimmed by 0 bases and 6 bases, with 2 bases remaining between them. The CDR3 consists of 12 residues. CDR3 sequence: CASSDSSGELFF. CDR3 nucleotides: TGTGCCAGCAGTGACTCCTCCGGGGAGCTGTTTTTT.

The chain carries TRBV30 and TRBJ2-1; D may be TRBD1 (7 bases). With 1 base removed from V and 5 bases from J, the gap between germline ends came to 24 bases. CDR3 size: 18 residues. Germline V gene lookup returns CDR1 GTSNPN and CDR2 SVGIG (reference sequence). CDR3 bases: TGTGCCTGGAGTGACGGCGTCCGGAGGGGGCGCAGAAACAATGAGCAGTTCTTC. Its translation: CAWSDGVRRGRRNNEQFF.

This sequence joins TRBV7-9 and TRBJ2-7; 7 nucleotides line up with TRBD2. Trimming took 5 bases from V and 2 from J; bases not matched to a gene: 9. The CDR3 is 15 residues long. Germline V CDR1 and CDR2: SEHNR, FQNEAQ (reference sequence). CDR3 coding DNA: TGTGCCAGCAGCCCGACCGGGACTAACCCCTACGAGCAGTACTTC. Translated: CASSPTGTNPYEQYF.

The gene calls are TRBV18 and TRBJ2-5, with 9 bases aligning to TRBD1. The CDR3 runs to 14 residues. Germline lookup yields CDR1 KGHSH and CDR2 LQKENI. With 6 bases clipped from V and 5 bases from J, the junction kept 7 bases outside the gene matches. CDR3 protein: CASSGDRVKETQYF. CDR3 coding DNA: TGTGCCAGCTCCGGGGACAGGGTTAAGGAGACCCAGTACTTC. The entire variable domain, with the rest obtained from reference TRBV18 and TRBJ2-5, is as follows: NAGVMQNPRHLVRRRGQEARLRCSPMKGHSHVYWYRQLPEEGLKFMVYLQKENIIDESGMPKERFSAEFPKEGPSILRIQQVVRGDSAAYFCASSGDRVKETQYFGPGTRLLVL.

The chain uses TRBV6-6 and TRBJ2-7, with 8 bases fitting TRBD2. Germline CDR1 MNHNY, CDR2 SVGAGI (reference sequence). V shed 2 bases, J shed 2 bases, and the junction held 8 bases outside the gene matches. The CDR3 consists of 16 residues. The DNA of the CDR3 is TGTGCCAGCAGTTACCCCCCCAGCGGGAGCCCCTACGAGCAGTACTTC. This codes for CASSYPPSGSPYEQYF.

The chain carries TRBV29-1 and TRBJ2-3, with 7 bases aligning to TRBD2. After removal of 2 bases from V and 1 base from J, the junction contained 3 bases not matched to a gene. Germline CDR1 is SQVTM and CDR2 is ANQGSEA. This CDR3 has 14 residues. The CDR3 coding sequence is TGCAGCGTTGAATCGCTAGCGGGCACAGATACGCAGTATTTT. It translates to CSVESLAGTDTQYF.

V and J are TRBV7-9 and TRBJ1-4; D possibly corresponds to TRBD1 (5 bases). This CDR3 region has 14 residues. The germline V and J ends were trimmed by 1 base and 8 bases, with 11 bases remaining between them. CDR1 and CDR2 (germline): SEHNR, FQNEAQ (reference sequence). CDR3 nucleotides: TGTGCCAGCAGCTTAGAACAGGAAGGAGAAAAACTGTTTTTT. It specifies CASSLEQEGEKLFF.

CDR3 residues: CSVRTGIGEGSPLHF. CDR3 bases: TGCAGCGTTAGAACCGGGATCGGGGAGGGTTCACCCCTCCACTTT. V and J are TRBV29-1 and TRBJ1-6; no clear D gene. CDR1 SQVTM and CDR2 ANQGSEA come from the germline V gene. V lost 5 bases and J lost 9, with 20 bases in between. The CDR3 runs to 15 residues.

This clone was picked up a small number of times. DNA of the CDR3: TGTGCCAGCAGCGGCCGACTAGGGGTTAAGGAGCAGTTCTTC. It encodes CASSGRLGVKEQFF. V usage is TRBV9 and J usage is TRBJ2-1; tentative D call: TRBD2 (6 bases). The V gene lost 3 bases and the J gene lost 10 bases, with 17 bases spanning the gap. This CDR3 is built from 14 residues. The germline V gene has CDR1 SGDLS and CDR2 YYNGEE.

The chain combines TRBV6-1 with TRBJ1-2; D is possibly TRBD1 (6 bases). Trimming removed 2 bases from V and 8 bases from J, with 12 bases in between. The CDR3 has 13 amino acids. Per germline, CDR1 MNHNS and CDR2 SASEGT. CDR3 region: CASSESGAGGYTF. Written as DNA, the CDR3 is TGTGCCAGCAGTGAATCAGGGGCCGGGGGCTACACCTTC.

The chain couples TRBV6-2 or TRBV6-3 to TRBJ2-5; 9 nucleotides align to TRBD2. Germline V gene sequence: CDR1 MNHEY, CDR2 SVGEGT. This CDR3 contains 18 residues. V shed 6 bases and J 4 bases; nucleotides not matched to a gene: 18. The CDR3 sequence is CASSPWGGRATMTETQYF. In nucleotides, the CDR3 is TGTGCCAGCAGCCCTTGGGGCGGGAGGGCCACTATGACAGAGACCCAGTACTTC.

V is TRBV11-2 and J is TRBJ2-3; tentative D call: TRBD2 (6 bases). The germline V gene has CDR1 SGHAT and CDR2 FQNNGV. The V end lost 6 bases, the J end lost 2 bases, and 15 bases lay between the germline ends. The CDR3 consists of 15 residues. This CDR3 reads CASRPREWHTDTQYF. CDR3 in DNA: TGTGCCAGCAGGCCCCGGGAGTGGCACACAGATACGCAGTATTTT.

The chain's CDR3 is CASSQRQGGSTDTQYF. The CDR3 DNA reads TGCGCCAGCAGCCAACGACAGGGGGGGTCCACAGATACGCAGTATTTT. V and J are TRBV5-1 and TRBJ2-3; 9 bases agree with TRBD1. Trimming took 4 bases from V and 2 from J; bases not matched to a gene: 8. Looked up from germline, CDR1 is SGHRS and CDR2 is YFSETQ. This CDR3 spans 16 amino acids.

V gene TRBV5-1 combines with J gene TRBJ2-3, with 7 bases lining up with TRBD2. Germline V gene data show CDR1 as SGHRS and CDR2 as YFSETQ. Trimming cost V 0 bases and J 3 bases; bases outside gene matches: 4. The CDR3 spans 15 residues. CDR3 region: CASSLAGGGTDTQYF. CDR3 sequence (DNA): TGCGCCAGCAGCTTGGCGGGAGGAGGGACAGATACGCAGTATTTT.

The chain combines TRBV7-9 with TRBJ2-2; D uncertain. Trimming pared 4 bases from V and 6 bases from J, leaving 6 bases between. This CDR3 is 12 amino acids long. Germline V lookup: CDR1 SEHNR, CDR2 FQNEAQ (reference sequence). The CDR3 loop is CASSSSAGELFF. The CDR3 nucleotides are TGTGCCAGCAGCTCGTCGGCCGGGGAGCTGTTTTTT.

This chain's CDR3 is CASSPGSQDQYF. In DNA, the CDR3 is TGTGCCAGCAGCCCCGGGAGTCAAGATCAGTATTTT. V and J are TRBV11-2 and TRBJ2-3; possible D gene TRBD2, 6 bases. This CDR3 spans 12 amino acids. Trimming removed 5 bases from V and 12 bases from J, with 15 bases in between. Germline CDR1 SGHAT, CDR2 FQNNGV.